This T cell receptor (beta chain) was sequenced in a study of blood T cell repertoires in COVID-19. About the study: There were acute and convalescent COVID-19 samples, and they came from the United States, Italy and Spain.

The CDR3 has 14 residues. Germline CDR1 is GTSNPN and CDR2 is SVGIG (reference sequence). V was clipped by 7 bases and J by 10 bases; unmatched bases: 13. Clones were sequenced by immunoSEQ multiplex PCR, and TCRdb holds only the in-frame ones, with some missing. Among tens of thousands of clones, about 86% were seen once, and the ten largest hold about 7%. The sequence came from a man aged 45 to 65 with active COVID-19. The sequenced sample consisted of peripheral blood. J is TRBJ1-6 and V is TRBV30; 7 positions match TRBD1. The DNA for the CDR3 is TGTGCCTCCTCCCCACAGGGGAGAGGGTCACCCCTCCACTTT. This sequence encodes CASSPQGRGSPLHF.